Shown below are 3 T cell receptor beta chains from a single sample sequenced in a study of Graves' ophthalmopathy and Graves' hyperthyroidism. Amplifying from RNA transcripts, the study obtained TCR beta CDR3 regions. Second-round multiplex PCR came after a first-round RT-PCR that employed HTBI primers. TCRdb re-called the multiplex PCR reads through MiXCR, storing one row per CDR3 protein. Among about 400,000 distinct CDR3 sequences listed, approximately 15% were seen once. The specimen was peripheral blood. These receptors all stem from a woman between 18 and 29 years old with stable Graves' hyperthyroidism.

This clonotype was picked up many times. The rearrangement joins TRBV11-2 to TRBJ1-1; D remains ambiguous. The CDR3 length is 18 residues. The germline V and J ends were trimmed by 4 bases and 1 base, with 22 bases remaining between them. Germline lookup yields CDR1 SGHAT and CDR2 FQNNGV. CDR3 nucleotides: TGTGCCAGCAGCTCCCGGATGGGGATCGGCACAGCGAACACTGAAGCTTTCTTT. Translation gives CASSSRMGIGTANTEAFF.

This clonotype was seen repeatedly, ten times or more. J is TRBJ2-4 and V is TRBV12-3 or TRBV12-4; D is possibly TRBD1 (6 bases). V lost 1 base, J lost 8 bases, and 21 bases lay in between. This CDR3 contains 17 residues. The CDR3 sequence: CASSLENRAVKKDIQYF. The CDR3 region has the DNA TGTGCCAGCAGTTTAGAGAACAGGGCTGTAAAGAAGGACATTCAGTACTTC.

This clonotype was picked up many times. This chain connects TRBV29-1 to TRBJ1-2, with D possibly matching TRBD1 (5 bases). Germline V gene sequence: CDR1 SQVTM, CDR2 ANQGSEA. The CDR3 is made up of 12 amino acids. Trimming took off 6 bases at V and 3 bases at J, with 11 bases between the two ends. As DNA, the CDR3 is TGCAGCGTCGTTGACAGTTACTATGGCTACACCTTC. Translating gives CSVVDSYYGYTF.